This T cell receptor beta chain was sequenced in a study of shared clonotypes between healthy human individuals. All donors were healthy HIV-negative adults lacking recent acute infections or vaccinations. The CDR3 spans 13 residues. Germline V gene lookup returns CDR1 SGHDN and CDR2 FVKESK. The ends were cut back, 2 bases at V and 5 bases at J, with 10 bases in the middle. Using immunoSEQ multiplex PCR, the repertoire was profiled, and TCRdb retains in-frame clones only, with some absent. The sample includes about 600,000 clones, around 97% of them seen just once. Sequenced sample: naive CD4+ T cells sorted from blood. Subset in this sample: CD45RA+ positively selected. The clonotype originates from a woman aged 30 to 39 in good health. The chain links TRBV14 to TRBJ2-7; D uncertain. This CDR3 reads CASSQNLGDEQYF. The CDR3 nucleotides read TGTGCCAGCAGCCAAAATCTGGGTGACGAGCAGTACTTC. Combining the CDR3 with reference TRBV14 and TRBJ2-7 gives the whole variable domain EAGVTQFPSHSVIEKGQTVTLRCDPISGHDNLYWYRRVMGKEIKFLLHFVKESKQDESGMPNNRFLAERTGGTYSTLKVQPAELEDSGVYFCASSQNLGDEQYFGPGTRLTVT.